This TCR beta chain was identified during a study of early T cells in non-severe SARS-CoV-2 infection. Researchers tagged individual cDNA molecules with unique molecular identifiers. TCRdb reanalysed the 5' RACE reads using MiXCR and keeps one entry per CDR3 protein. The sample carries 25,000 to 35,000 distinct CDR3 sequences, 6% to 7.5% recorded once. This clonotype is medium-sized (0.01 to 0.1%) by share. Germline V lookup: CDR1 MDHEN, CDR2 SYDVKM. This CDR3 spans 17 amino acids. Germline trimming cut 4 bases from V and 0 bases from J; bases unmatched to any gene: 7. The specimen comprised whole blood, sampled at baseline. The V call is TRBV28, the J call TRBJ2-3, with 10 bases lining up with TRBD2. The sequence came from an adult who was a healthcare worker with PCR-confirmed SARS-CoV-2 infection or an uninfected control (not recorded which). CDR3 sequence (DNA): TGTGCCAGCAGTTCCAGAGGACTAGCGGCTAGCACAGATACGCAGTATTTT. The encoded protein is CASSSRGLAASTDTQYF.